Listed below are T cell receptor beta chains from one sample, sequenced in a study of blood T cell repertoires in COVID-19. Only in-frame clones appear in the TCRdb table, and some are missing; sequencing was by immunoSEQ multiplex PCR. The repertoire holds about 210,000 clones, approximately 80% seen once, with around 9.2% in the top ten. The source material was PBMCs or T cells enriched from blood (not recorded which). These receptors were taken from a man aged 40-55 years who had recovered from COVID-19. The CDR3 runs from the conserved cysteine through the conserved F or W. D genes are given only for firm matches. Size values are once, few and many counts, or a class for expanded clones, and some rows have none.

cdr3_nt,cdr3_aa,d_call,j_call,v_call,clone_size
TGCGCCAGCACCTCGGGGGAGGGTTACACTGAAGCTTTCTTT,CASTSGEGYTEAFF,NA,TRBJ1-1,TRBV5-1,NA
TGCGCCAGCAGCTTGGGAGGAGTCTCCTACAATGAGCAGTTCTTC,CASSLGGVSYNEQFF,NA,TRBJ2-1,TRBV5-1,many
TGTGCCAGCAGCGTAATCCTAAACACTGAAGCTTTCTTT,CASSVILNTEAFF,NA,TRBJ1-1,TRBV9,once
TGTGCCATCACCGACAGAACTATCACAGATACGCAGTATTTT,CAITDRTITDTQYF,NA,TRBJ2-3,TRBV10-3,NA
TGTGCCAGCAGCTTGGATAGAACGAGAGGCTATGGCTACACCTTC,CASSLDRTRGYGYTF,NA,TRBJ1-2,TRBV5-6,NA
TGTGCCAGCTCACTTATTTCAGGGGACACTGAAGCTTTCTTT,CASSLISGDTEAFF,NA,TRBJ1-1,TRBV18,NA
TGCGCCAGCAGCTTGGCTGGCAGGGACTACGAGCAGTACTTC,CASSLAGRDYEQYF,NA,TRBJ2-7,TRBV5-1,NA
TGTGCCAGCTCGGCTGACACCATCCTGCGCGAGCAGTACTTC,CASSADTILREQYF,NA,TRBJ2-7,TRBV18,NA
TGTGCCAGCAGTGAGGGAAACCAGCCCCAGCATTTT,CASSEGNQPQHF,NA,TRBJ1-5,TRBV5-4,NA
TGTGCCAGCAGCTTGCCTAGCGGGGGGGTACCCTACAATGAGCAGTTCTTC,CASSLPSGGVPYNEQFF,TRBD2,TRBJ2-1,TRBV7-9,NA
TGTGCCAGCAGTTTATCGACCACAGGGGTGAATCAGCCCCAGCATTTT,CASSLSTTGVNQPQHF,TRBD1,TRBJ1-5,TRBV27,NA
TGTGCCAGCAGCTCTGGGACTAGCGGATTCACCGGGGAGCTGTTTTTT,CASSSGTSGFTGELFF,TRBD2,TRBJ2-2,TRBV11-3,NA
TGTGCCAGCAGTTCGCTGAGACGGACACAAAGCTCCTACGAGCAGTACTTC,CASSSLRRTQSSYEQYF,NA,TRBJ2-7,TRBV6-2/TRBV6-3,NA
TGTGCCAGCAGCTTCAGGACAGCTAACTATGGCTACACCTTC,CASSFRTANYGYTF,NA,TRBJ1-2,TRBV13,NA
TGTGCCAGCAGTCCCCACAGGGGTAACACTGAAGCTTTCTTT,CASSPHRGNTEAFF,TRBD1,TRBJ1-1,TRBV6-5,NA